Below are 32 T cell receptor beta chains sequenced from a single sample in a study of T cell responses to AZD1222 COVID-19 vaccine. The table came from immunoSEQ multiplex PCR; TCRdb's copy has only in-frame clones and leaves some out. This sample has approximately 150,000 clones; roughly 94% occur once, and the top ten carry about 4.6%. The sample consisted of peripheral blood, taken on day 0 of MenACWY control vaccination. The receptors were gathered from an adult in good health.

This chain links TRBV7-2 with TRBJ1-1; no definite D call. Trimming removed 2 bases at V and 5 bases at J, with 9 bases between. Germline values: CDR1 SGHTA, CDR2 FQGNSA. The CDR3 loop spans 13 amino acids. Here the CDR3 reads CASSLPGGTEAFF. The CDR3 DNA follows: TGTGCCAGCAGCTTACCAGGAGGGACTGAAGCTTTCTTT. The variable domain in full, completed from reference TRBV7-2 and TRBJ1-1, reads GAGVSQSPSNKVTEKGKDVELRCDPISGHTALYWYRQSLGQGLEFLIYFQGNSAPDKSGLPSDRFSAERTGGSVSTLTIQRTQQEDSAVYLCASSLPGGTEAFFGQGTRLTVV.

The chain links TRBV9 to TRBJ1-2, with D unresolved. This CDR3 contains 15 residues. Per the germline V gene, CDR1 is SGDLS and CDR2 is YYNGEE. Trimming cost V 0 bases and J 4 bases, with 13 bases left between them. The CDR3 here is CASSVGAGTRYGYTF. The CDR3 DNA reads as TGTGCCAGCAGCGTAGGGGCAGGCACCCGCTATGGCTACACCTTC.

The chain has TRBV10-3 and TRBJ1-5; D possibly corresponds to TRBD1 (6 bases). The CDR3 contains 15 residues. CDR1 is ENHRY and CDR2 is SYGVKD in the germline V gene. V was trimmed by 0 bases and J by 5 bases, leaving 11 bases between them. DNA for the CDR3: TGTGCCATCAGTGAGTCGACCGGGGGCGATCAGCCCCAGCATTTT. Translating it yields CAISESTGGDQPQHF.

The gene calls are TRBV29-1 and TRBJ1-1; D is undetermined. Per the germline V gene, CDR1 is SQVTM and CDR2 is ANQGSEA. The CDR3 totals 13 residues. CDR3 sequence (DNA): TGCACCCCAGCCACCGAGATGAGCCCTGAAGCTTTCTTT. Residues: CTPATEMSPEAFF.

The rearrangement joins TRBV6-5 to TRBJ1-5; 7 positions match TRBD1. Looked up from germline, CDR1 is MNHEY and CDR2 is SVGAGI. CDR3 length: 15 residues. J was trimmed by 4 bases and V by 2 bases; bases with no gene match: 5. The CDR3 nucleotides read TGTGCCAGCAGTTACGGGGCAGGGGGAAATCAGCCCCAGCATTTT. Encoded protein: CASSYGAGGNQPQHF.

The rearrangement joins TRBV9 to TRBJ2-5, with 10 positions matching TRBD2. With V trimmed by 3 bases and J by 9 bases, 23 bases remained unmatched. Germline-derived CDR1 and CDR2 are SGDLS and YYNGEE. CDR3 length: 19 residues. The CDR3 is CASSAVRDSGRRAGGAQYF. CDR3 DNA: TGTGCCAGCAGCGCGGTCCGGGACAGTGGACGAAGAGCGGGAGGGGCCCAGTACTTC. Together with reference TRBV9 and TRBJ2-5, the CDR3 gives the full variable domain: DSGVTQTPKHLITATGQRVTLRCSPRSGDLSVYWYQQSLDQGLQFLIQYYNGEERAKGNILERFSAQQFPDLHSELNLSSLELGDSALYFCASSAVRDSGRRAGGAQYFGPGTRLLVL.

The chain carries TRBV6-6 and TRBJ2-7; no clear D. The CDR3 loop spans 13 amino acids. V shed 5 bases and J shed 4 bases, with 12 bases lying between them. The germline CDR1 and CDR2 sequences are MNHNY and SVGAGI (reference sequence). CDR3 DNA: TGTGCCAGCAGTGCCCCACCCCTATACGAGCAGTACTTC. Protein sequence: CASSAPPLYEQYF.

This chain links TRBV7-2 with TRBJ1-2; tentative D call: TRBD1 (6 bases). The CDR3 contains 17 residues. Trimming pared 1 base from V and 4 bases from J, leaving 19 bases between. The germline V gene has CDR1 SGHTA and CDR2 FQGNSA. The CDR3 region has the DNA TGTGCCAGCAGCTTAGTCTCCAGGGGTCTGACGGGCTATGGCTACACCTTC. Translated: CASSLVSRGLTGYGYTF.

The V call is TRBV28, the J call TRBJ2-2, with 7 bases lining up with TRBD1. This CDR3 is 13 amino acids long. Germline lookup yields CDR1 MDHEN and CDR2 SYDVKM. V was clipped by 8 bases and J by 2 bases; unmatched bases: 2. CDR3: CASWDSNTGELFF. CDR3 DNA sequence: TGTGCCAGCTGGGACAGCAACACCGGGGAGCTGTTTTTT.

This rearrangement joins TRBV27 to TRBJ1-6; no firm D call. Between the trimmed V and J ends, which lost 2 bases and 8 bases, there was a span of 7 bases. CDR3 size: 13 residues. Per germline, CDR1 MNHEY and CDR2 SMNVEV (reference sequence). The CDR3 loop reads CASSLILHSPLHF. The CDR3 nucleotides read TGTGCCAGCAGTTTAATTTTACATTCACCCCTCCACTTT.

V usage is TRBV24-1 and J usage is TRBJ2-1; 12 bases align to TRBD2. CDR1 is KGHDR, CDR2 SFDVKD, per germline. V lost 5 bases to trimming and J lost 9 bases; unmatched junction nucleotides: 13. The CDR3 totals 17 residues. The chain's CDR3 is CATSGQTRLAGVGEQFF. In DNA, the CDR3 is TGTGCCACCAGTGGCCAGACACGACTAGCGGGAGTGGGTGAGCAGTTCTTC.

The V and J genes are TRBV30 and TRBJ2-7, with D hard to call. Germline lookup yields CDR1 GTSNPN and CDR2 SVGIG (reference sequence). The ends were cut back, 6 bases at V and 2 bases at J, with 11 bases in the middle. This CDR3 region has 12 residues. DNA of the CDR3: TGTGCCTGCGAAGACCGCACCTACGAGCAGTACTTC. Translated: CACEDRTYEQYF. The full variable domain, rest sourced from reference TRBV30 and TRBJ2-7, is SQTIHQWPATLVQPVGSPLSLECTVEGTSNPNLYWYRQAAGRGLQLLFYSVGIGQISSEVPQNLSASRPQDRQFILSSKKLLLSDSGFYLCACEDRTYEQYFGPGTRLTVT.

Of note for this clone: The junction shows a germline mismatch at one end, possibly a read error. This sequence joins TRBV7-2 and TRBJ2-7; 15 bases align to TRBD2. CDR3 length equals 15 residues. Germline V lookup: CDR1 SGHTA, CDR2 FQGNSA. CDR3 DNA: TGTGCCAGCAGCTTAGAGGGGACTAGCGGGAGGACGTTGACTTTC. This encodes CASSLEGTSGRTLTF.

The V gene is TRBV29-1, the J gene TRBJ1-5, with no clear D. This CDR3 has 13 residues. V shed 4 bases and J shed 4 bases, with 11 bases lying between them. Germline assignment: CDR1 SQVTM and CDR2 ANQGSEA. CDR3: CSVGRDWNQPQHF. The CDR3 nucleotides are TGCAGCGTTGGAAGGGATTGGAATCAGCCCCAGCATTTT.

The chain carries TRBV6-5 and TRBJ1-6; possibly TRBD1 for D (5 bases). Germline V gives CDR1 MNHEY, CDR2 SVGAGI. The germline V and J ends were trimmed by 2 bases and 5 bases, with 13 bases remaining between them. The CDR3 extends over 16 amino acids. The CDR3 here is CASSYAGRPNNSPLHF. The CDR3 DNA reads TGTGCCAGCAGTTACGCAGGGAGACCCAATAATTCACCCCTCCACTTT.

The gene calls are TRBV27 and TRBJ2-7; 7 bases are a match to TRBD2. The J segment lost 3 bases and the V segment lost 5 bases, leaving 10 bases of the junction unmatched. This CDR3 region has 15 residues. The germline CDR1 and CDR2 sequences are MNHEY and SMNVEV (reference sequence). CDR3 residues: CASSRGRDYFYEQYF. The CDR3 DNA follows: TGTGCCAGCAGTAGGGGCCGGGACTACTTCTACGAGCAGTACTTC.

This clone has just one count. V gene TRBV3-1 (or the pseudogene TRBV3-2) combines with J gene TRBJ2-1; D is uncertain. The length of the CDR3 is 11 residues. Germline CDR1 LGHDT, CDR2 YNNKEL (reference sequence). Trimming removed 1 base at V and 9 bases at J, with 4 bases between. DNA for the CDR3: TGTGCCAGCAGCCAAGTAGGTGAGCAGTTCTTC. Protein product: CASSQVGEQFF.

This rearrangement joins TRBV5-1 to TRBJ2-2, with no clear D. The CDR3 length is 13 residues. Germline lookup yields CDR1 SGHRS and CDR2 YFSETQ. Trimming took off 4 bases at V and 1 base at J, with 5 bases between the two ends. Here the CDR3 DNA reads TGCGCCAGCAGCACGGGGAACACCGGGGAGCTGTTTTTT. Protein product: CASSTGNTGELFF.

This chain uses TRBV24-1 with TRBJ2-5; no firm D call. The CDR3 has 15 amino acids. V was cut by 3 bases and J by 5 bases, with 15 bases left in between. CDR1 is KGHDR, CDR2 SFDVKD, per germline. The CDR3 here is CATSDSLAAEETQYF. DNA for the CDR3: TGTGCCACCAGTGATAGTTTGGCTGCGGAGGAGACCCAGTACTTC.

This chain links TRBV7-2 with TRBJ2-7; 10 bases are a match to TRBD2. In germline, CDR1 is SGHTA, CDR2 FQGNSA. The CDR3 contains 14 residues. J was trimmed by 6 bases and V by 5 bases; bases with no gene match: 7. In DNA form, the CDR3 reads TGTGCCAGCAGCATCTCTAGCGGGAGATCCGAGCAGTACTTC. Protein sequence: CASSISSGRSEQYF.

The chain has TRBV27 and TRBJ1-2; 9 nucleotides agree with TRBD1. The germline gives CDR1 MNHEY, CDR2 SMNVEV (reference sequence). This CDR3 has 15 residues. The J segment lost 5 bases and the V segment lost 3 bases, leaving 7 bases of the junction unmatched. The CDR3 loop reads CASSLYRGQGYGYTF. In DNA, the CDR3 is TGTGCCAGCAGTTTGTACAGGGGGCAAGGGTATGGCTACACCTTC.

This clone has only one observation. CDR3 amino acids: CASSRTGTGVTDTQYF. In DNA form, the CDR3 reads TGCGCCAGCTCTAGGACCGGGACAGGGGTTACAGATACGCAGTATTTT. The V gene is TRBV5-1, the J gene TRBJ2-3; the match to TRBD1 covers 10 bases. Germline V gene lookup returns CDR1 SGHRS and CDR2 YFSETQ. The CDR3 loop spans 16 amino acids. J gave up 3 bases and V 7 bases, and 11 bases lay outside the gene matches.

J is TRBJ2-1 and V is TRBV2; tentative D call: TRBD1 (6 bases). Per germline, CDR1 SNHLY and CDR2 FYNNEI. The CDR3 extends over 14 amino acids. The V end lost 5 bases, the J end lost 10 bases, and 18 bases lay between the germline ends. CDR3 in DNA: TGTGCCAGCAGTAGGGGGACGTCAGTCGGAGAGCAGTTCTTC. Its protein is CASSRGTSVGEQFF.

V usage is TRBV4-2 and J usage is TRBJ1-5, with D perhaps matching TRBD1 (6 bases). Germline V lookup: CDR1 LGHNA, CDR2 YNFKEQ. CDR3 length: 16 residues. The V and J ends lost 0 bases and 6 bases respectively, with 15 bases between them. This CDR3 reads CASSQEIAGALQPQHF. The CDR3 DNA sequence: TGTGCCAGCAGCCAAGAGATCGCGGGGGCGCTTCAGCCCCAGCATTTT.

The rearrangement uses TRBV7-6 and TRBJ2-1, with D possibly being TRBD2 (6 bases). The V and J ends lost 3 bases and 2 bases respectively, with 14 bases between them. CDR1 and CDR2 from the germline V gene are SGHVS and FNYEAQ. This CDR3 comprises 16 residues. The CDR3 protein is CASSFPGGAPYNEQFF. The CDR3 DNA sequence: TGTGCCAGCAGCTTCCCCGGCGGGGCCCCCTACAATGAGCAGTTCTTC.

The gene calls are TRBV6-6 and TRBJ2-7, with D possibly TRBD1 on 6 matching bases. V was cut by 7 bases and J by 2 bases, with 6 bases left in between. The length of the CDR3 is 11 residues. CDR1 and CDR2 from the germline V gene are MNHNY and SVGAGI (reference sequence). The DNA of the CDR3 is TGTGCCAGCAAGGGGGCCTACGAGCAGTACTTC. Amino acid sequence: CASKGAYEQYF.

This chain joins TRBV9 and TRBJ2-5; no definite D call. The germline CDR1 and CDR2 sequences are SGDLS and YYNGEE. The CDR3 is 13 residues long. V was cut by 5 bases and J by 5 bases, with 13 bases left in between. In DNA form, the CDR3 reads TGTGCCAGCAGTGTTAATAGCTTGGAGACCCAGTACTTC. Its translation: CASSVNSLETQYF.

The CDR3 DNA sequence: TGCAGTGCTAGTAGGGACAGGGGAGACTATGGCTACACCTTC. It encodes CSASRDRGDYGYTF. The chain links TRBV20-1 to TRBJ1-2, with 10 positions matching TRBD1. V shed 3 bases, J shed 3 bases, and the junction held 4 bases outside the gene matches. The CDR3 spans 14 residues. Germline assignment: CDR1 DFQATT and CDR2 SNEGSKA (reference sequence).

The chain couples TRBV11-3 to TRBJ2-1, with 8 positions matching TRBD2. Germline CDR1 and CDR2: SGHNT and YENEEA. The CDR3 length is 15 residues. The V segment lost 8 bases and the J segment 3 bases; nucleotides outside the gene matches: 9. DNA of the CDR3: TGTGCCAGCTCACGGGTGCTAGCGGGCTACAATGAGCAGTTCTTC. It specifies CASSRVLAGYNEQFF.

This clone was detected only once. The chain recombines TRBV11-2 with TRBJ2-7, with a tentative D call TRBD2 (7 bases). Deletions cut 5 bases from V and 2 bases from J, with 13 bases between. The germline V gene has CDR1 SGHAT and CDR2 FQNNGV. CDR3 size: 14 residues. CDR3 sequence: CASSHRGRAYEQYF. CDR3 in DNA: TGTGCCAGCAGCCATAGGGGGAGGGCCTACGAGCAGTACTTC.

V usage is TRBV24-1 and J usage is TRBJ2-1; D remains ambiguous. The ends were cut back, 9 bases at V and 7 bases at J, with 18 bases in the middle. The CDR3 is 14 residues long. CDR1 and CDR2 (germline): KGHDR, SFDVKD. The CDR3: CATEDRTMTNEQFF. CDR3 DNA: TGTGCCACCGAAGATCGAACCATGACGAATGAGCAGTTCTTC.

The V gene is TRBV7-6, the J gene TRBJ1-6; no clear D. This CDR3 contains 16 residues. Germline CDR1 SGHVS, CDR2 FNYEAQ. Trimming removed 1 base at V and 14 bases at J, with 21 bases between. The CDR3 reads CASSLEVGTRGGSLHF. In DNA, the CDR3 is TGTGCCAGCAGCTTAGAGGTCGGCACCCGGGGTGGGTCCCTCCACTTT. Looking up the rest from reference TRBV7-6 and TRBJ1-6 gives the full variable domain: GAGVSQSPRYKVTKRGQDVALRCDPISGHVSLYWYRQALGQGPEFLTYFNYEAQQDKSGLPNDRFSAERPEGSISTLTIQRTEQRDSAMYRCASSLEVGTRGGSLHFGNGTRLTVT.